The 4 T cell receptor beta chains below all came from one sample that was sequenced in a study of blood T cell repertoires in COVID-19. Generated by immunoSEQ multiplex PCR, the TCRdb table keeps only in-frame clones and is missing some. The data contain about 30,000 clones, approximately 86% of them singletons. Source material: peripheral blood. The receptors here all came from a human donor in a cohort sampled during active COVID-19. The donor label of this sample is uncertain.

The chain is built from TRBV12-3 or TRBV12-4 and TRBJ2-4; TRBD1 might be the D (5 bases). The CDR3 is 12 amino acids. V was trimmed by 3 bases and J by 8 bases, leaving 8 bases between them. The CDR3, as DNA: TGTGCCAGCAGTTTCACCAGGGACATTCAGTACTTC. Amino acid sequence: CASSFTRDIQYF.

The V gene is TRBV24-1, the J gene TRBJ2-5, with D perhaps TRBD1 (5 bases). The germline V gene encodes CDR1 KGHDR and CDR2 SFDVKD. The V end was cut by 3 bases, the J end by 5 bases, with 15 bases between. The CDR3 contains 15 residues. CDR3 in amino acids: CATSDGRGAYETQYF. CDR3 nucleotide sequence: TGTGCCACCAGTGATGGAAGGGGCGCGTATGAGACCCAGTACTTC.

The chain links TRBV11-3 to TRBJ2-2; 8 bases are a match to TRBD1. The CDR3 is 15 amino acids. CDR1 is SGHNT, CDR2 YENEEA, per germline. J was trimmed by 3 bases and V by 7 bases; bases with no gene match: 7. CDR3 amino acids: CASTPGQEYTGELFF. CDR3 DNA: TGTGCCAGCACCCCGGGACAGGAATACACCGGGGAGCTGTTTTTT.

This chain joins TRBV27 and TRBJ1-2; D not certain. CDR3 size: 11 residues. Trimming removed 6 bases at V and 6 bases at J, with 8 bases between. Per the germline V gene, CDR1 is MNHEY and CDR2 is SMNVEV (reference sequence). The CDR3 loop reads CASRSPHGYTF. For the CDR3, the DNA is TGTGCCAGCAGATCCCCTCATGGCTACACCTTC.